This T cell receptor beta chain comes out of a study of tumor and adjacent non-tumor tissue in lung cancer (dated by TCRdb to the late 2010s). Some background on the complete study: By cancer type, the cohort comprised around 11 adenocarcinoma patients, a couple of squamous cell carcinoma patients and 1 small cell lung cancer patient. Ages among the 15 or so patients ranged from about 31 to 85 years, there were about ten men and 5 women, and disease was at TNM stage I to III. A total of roughly 130 million productive TCRbeta reads were generated by sequencing, corresponding to an average of around 4 million reads per sample. TCRbeta CDR3 sequencing was performed on thirty paired specimens, with one tumor sample and one normal lung sample collected per patient. Using bulk TCRbeta repertoires from over twelve lung cancer patients, the study set lung tumor tissue side by side with matched distant non-tumor lung tissue.

RNA was extracted from bulk unsorted tissue and checked for quality with a NanoDrop ND-1000 and an Agilent 2100. The normal lung samples consisted of distant non-tumor tissue collected more than 3 cm from the tumor edge. The donors were newly diagnosed lung cancer patients admitted for thoracic surgery in China from August to November 2014 who had not received prior chemotherapy. Patients with previous radiotherapy or chemotherapy, or with another concurrent cancer, were excluded from the study. Pieces of surgical tissue measuring roughly 1-2.1 cm3 were kept in RNAlater solution and held at -80 degrees C until needed. The CDR3 numbers 16 residues from cysteine through phenylalanine. Only the CDR3 DNA stays, 48 bases, in frame from base 1. At the junction V is shortened by 6 bases and J by 4 bases, with 22 bases in between. Taken from the germline V gene, the CDR1 and CDR2 loops are MNHEY and SVGAGI.

The paper's findings and limits, for the study overall: Younger patients had significantly higher TCR diversity, and higher tumor TCR diversity was associated with shorter overall and disease-free survival. Only around 15 patients were included in the cohort, and the need for larger samples and more detailed clinical data was noted by the authors. The top 100 clones accounted for a significantly larger cumulative portion of the repertoire in normal lung than in tumor tissue. Because peripheral blood was not sequenced, the blood TCRbeta repertoires of the lung cancer patients in the study went unexamined. Neither the sequencing platform nor unique molecular identifiers are named or mentioned anywhere in the methods. Tumor tissue showed significantly greater TCR diversity (inverse Simpson) than normal lung tissue (roughly 430 vs 170, P = 0.0075, Mann-Whitney U test).

Comments on this clonotype: What antigen it recognizes has not been identified. No base quality values were provided; no much bigger clone lies one nucleotide off.

The library was produced with multiplex PCR. These reads were obtained on an Illumina HiSeq 2500. TCRbeta libraries were constructed through three rounds of nested PCR with primers (Table S4) according to protocols adapted from ARM-PCR. Before sequencing, PCR products of 200-500 bp were excised from the gel and purified with the QIAquick gel extraction kit. The authors processed their data as follows. Trimmomatic was used to clean the reads, FLASH was used to merge the reads into complete CDR3 sequences, and MiTCR was used to assign the reads to V(D)J germline segments. VDJtools was used to compute clonal diversity as the inverse Simpson's index. In-frame sequences without a premature stop codon were defined as productive reads. In TCRdb, the public reads were trimmed at Q25 with fastp and aligned with MiXCR, with productive beta chains retained. Rows with a matching CDR3 protein are joined into one entry that keeps the most common DNA and genes. The authors' filters were not applied to this entry. For this sample the table gives approximately 68,000 distinct CDR3 sequences, of which about 77% were detected only once. 40% to 55% of the sample is held by the ten biggest clonotypes.

The receptor was derived from a man aged 55-75 years with non-small cell lung cancer. The sequenced material came from distant non-tumor lung tissue. The chain is assembled from TRBV6-5 and TRBJ2-7, and possibly TRBD2, on 6 matching bases. The CDR3 protein is CASSRDGGGNYYEQYF. The DNA is as follows: TGTGCCAGCAGCCGAGACGGTGGCGGGAACTATTACGAGCAGTACTTC.